The entry below gives a single T cell receptor (beta chain) sequence along with its context. The antigen remains undetermined. Every subset's genomic DNA went evenly onto several immunoSEQ plates. Original processing notes: Without quality scores, immunoSEQ junctional reads could not be filtered like full-length reads. The table came from immunoSEQ multiplex PCR; TCRdb's copy has only in-frame clones and leaves some out. V, J and clone size are those of that table, while D and trimming were read from the DNA. This sample yields around 2.3 million clones, of which 95% are seen a single time; approximately 0.13% belongs to the top ten. This record belongs to a study of shared clonotypes between healthy human individuals. Study outcomes and limitations: Shared across a handful of donors were around 5% of the naive CD4 clonotypes. Sorted-subset samples were not fully sequenced, rarefaction indicated.

From germline, CDR1 is SNHLY and CDR2 FYNNEI. This CDR3 comprises 15 residues. Trimming left V 5 bases short and J 2 bases short, with 15 bases between. The V gene is TRBV2, the J gene TRBJ1-2; D possibly corresponds to TRBD1 (6 bases). This TCR came from a man aged 18-30 years in good health. Sequencing was performed on naive CD4+ T cells sorted from blood. The subset: CD45RA+ positively selected. CDR3 sequence reads: CASSKGGTGNYGYTF. CDR3 in DNA: TGTGCCAGCAGTAAGGGGGGGACGGGAAACTATGGCTACACCTTC. The full variable domain, in which reference TRBV2 and TRBJ1-2 provide the parts outside the CDR3, is EPEVTQTPSHQVTQMGQEVILRCVPISNHLYFYWYRQILGQKVEFLVSFYNNEISEKSEIFDDQFSVERPDGSNFTLKIRSTKLEDSAMYFCASSKGGTGNYGYTFGSGTRLTVV.